The 8 T cell receptor beta chains in this list originate from one sample, sequenced in a study of cytomegalovirus exposure and HLA in healthy donors. The PCR was carried out with 60 Vbeta primers and 13 Jbeta primers. Profiled with immunoSEQ multiplex PCR; TCRdb holds only in-frame clones, not every one. The data show fewer than 250,000 clones, around 85% seen once. The specimen was PBMCs. The receptors were sampled from a girl aged 2-10 years in good health and CMV-seronegative.

The chain employs TRBV9 and TRBJ2-2, with D possibly matching TRBD2 (6 bases). The CDR3 length is 16 residues. Germline CDR1 and CDR2: SGDLS and YYNGEE. Trimming took 5 bases from V and 4 from J, leaving 18 bases between them. The CDR3, as DNA: TGTGCCAGCAGTACACCCACCGGGGACTTCACCGGGGAGCTGTTTTTT. This codes for CASSTPTGDFTGELFF.

The chain couples TRBV30 to TRBJ1-2, with a possible D match to TRBD1 (6 bases). Trimming pared 4 bases from V and 4 bases from J, leaving 10 bases between. The CDR3 extends over 12 amino acids. Germline-derived CDR1 and CDR2 are GTSNPN and SVGIG (reference sequence). The CDR3, as DNA: TGTGCCTGGATTCCCAGGGGCTATGGCTACACCTTC. It translates to CAWIPRGYGYTF.

The V and J genes are TRBV2 and TRBJ2-7; possible D gene TRBD2, 7 bases. V lost 1 base, J lost 5 bases, and 18 bases lay in between. The CDR3 length is 16 residues. Looked up from germline, CDR1 is SNHLY and CDR2 is FYNNEI. The CDR3 bases are TGTGCCAGCAGTGAAGGAATTTCGGGGGGCCTACACGAGCAGTACTTC. This sequence encodes CASSEGISGGLHEQYF. Filled out from reference TRBV2 and TRBJ2-7, the complete variable domain reads EPEVTQTPSHQVTQMGQEVILRCVPISNHLYFYWYRQILGQKVEFLVSFYNNEISEKSEIFDDQFSVERPDGSNFTLKIRSTKLEDSAMYFCASSEGISGGLHEQYFGPGTRLTVT.

This clone came up once. This chain connects TRBV4-2 to TRBJ2-7, with a tentative D call TRBD2 (6 bases). Germline lookup yields CDR1 LGHNA and CDR2 YNFKEQ. This CDR3 spans 14 amino acids. Trimming left V 5 bases short and J 4 bases short, with 15 bases between. The CDR3 DNA is TGTGCCAGCAGCGCCCACGGGGGTGAATACGAGCAGTACTTC. Protein: CASSAHGGEYEQYF.

This clone showed up just once. The chain has TRBV7-9 and TRBJ1-4; D is perhaps TRBD1 (6 bases). Looked up from germline, CDR1 is SEHNR and CDR2 is FQNEAQ (reference sequence). The CDR3 spans 17 residues. Trimming cost V 5 bases and J 0 bases, with 16 bases left between them. The CDR3 here is CASSPGVGVATNEKLFF. CDR3 in DNA: TGTGCCAGCAGCCCAGGGGTTGGGGTCGCAACTAATGAAAAACTGTTTTTT.

This clone has just a few counts. This chain links TRBV11-2 with TRBJ2-1, with a possible D match to TRBD2 (5 bases). Germline CDR1 SGHAT, CDR2 FQNNGV. With 5 bases removed from V and 9 bases from J, the gap between germline ends came to 8 bases. This CDR3 comprises 11 residues. The CDR3 DNA reads TGTGCCAGCAGCCTAGGAGGTGAGCAGTTCTTC. It encodes CASSLGGEQFF.

The chain joins TRBV4-1 to TRBJ2-1; 7 bases map to TRBD1. The germline V gene has CDR1 MGHRA and CDR2 YSYEKL. After removal of 0 bases from V and 10 bases from J, the junction contained 9 bases not matched to a gene. The CDR3 contains 15 residues. The CDR3 DNA is TGCGCCAGCAGCCAAGACCGGACAGGCCTGAGGGAGCAGTTCTTC. This encodes CASSQDRTGLREQFF.

V and J are TRBV6-1 and TRBJ2-7; TRBD1 matches 9 bases. There are 14 residues in the CDR3. The V and J ends lost 4 bases and 3 bases, in that order; junction bases with no gene match: 4. Germline V gives CDR1 MNHNS, CDR2 SASEGT. CDR3: CASSARDRVYEQYF. CDR3 nucleotide sequence: TGTGCCAGCAGTGCCCGGGACAGGGTCTACGAGCAGTACTTC.